The clone carrying this T cell receptor beta chain was counted at least ten times. The data stem from a study of neurological immune-mediated disorders. TCRdb re-derived calls from the 5' RACE reads in MiXCR, one entry per CDR3 protein. Among around 15,000 distinct CDR3 sequences, 3.5% were seen once, and the ten largest hold about 19%. This sequence was found in a woman aged 40-49 years in good health. Sample: CD8+ T cells from blood.

The CDR3 region has the DNA TGTGCCTCGACACGAGTCGGCACCGGGGAGCTGTTTTTT. This encodes CASTRVGTGELFF. The chain recombines TRBV28 with TRBJ2-2, with D unclear. The CDR3 length is 13 residues. The germline V gene encodes CDR1 MDHEN and CDR2 SYDVKM. The V and J ends lost 11 bases and 4 bases respectively, with 14 bases between them.